The 32 T cell receptor beta chains given below trace back to one sample, sequenced in a study of cytomegalovirus exposure and HLA in healthy donors. The protocol was immunoSEQ multiplex PCR, while the TCRdb copy is restricted to in-frame clones and leaves out a portion. This sample has approximately 46,000 clones, with 93% found just once. The sequencing input was PBMCs. The receptor source for this set is a woman aged 18-30 years in good health and CMV-seronegative.

The chain recombines TRBV29-1 with TRBJ1-3; D is undetermined. The CDR3 runs to 13 residues. Per the germline V gene, CDR1 is SQVTM and CDR2 is ANQGSEA. Between the trimmed V and J ends, which lost 4 bases and 7 bases, there was a span of 14 bases. CDR3: CSVVTFRGNTIYF. The CDR3 region has the DNA TGCAGCGTTGTGACATTCCGTGGGAACACCATATATTTT.

The chain uses TRBV27 and TRBJ2-7; perhaps TRBD2 as D (7 bases). Germline lookup yields CDR1 MNHEY and CDR2 SMNVEV (reference sequence). V was cut by 3 bases and J by 4 bases, with 10 bases left in between. The CDR3 extends over 13 amino acids. The CDR3 is CASSLGGGYEQYF. In DNA form, the CDR3 reads TGTGCCAGCAGTTTGGGAGGGGGGTACGAGCAGTACTTC.

The chain employs TRBV7-2 and TRBJ1-5, with 9 bases aligning to TRBD1. Germline V CDR1 and CDR2: SGHTA, FQGNSA. The CDR3 is 15 amino acids. J lost 9 bases, V lost 1 base, and 7 bases had no gene match. CDR3 in amino acids: CASSLGGQGSPPQHF. In DNA, the CDR3 is TGTGCCAGCAGCTTAGGGGGACAGGGAAGTCCGCCCCAGCATTTT.

The gene calls are TRBV7-9 and TRBJ2-1; possibly TRBD2 for D (6 bases). The CDR3 covers 16 residues. Germline CDR1 SEHNR, CDR2 FQNEAQ (reference sequence). The V gene lost 4 bases and the J gene lost 0 bases, with 13 bases spanning the gap. The DNA of the CDR3 is TGTGCCAGCAGCTCGCGACTGCGGGACTCCTACAATGAGCAGTTCTTC. Amino acids: CASSSRLRDSYNEQFF. The full variable domain, completed using reference TRBV7-9 and TRBJ2-1, is DTGVSQNPRHKITKRGQNVTFRCDPISEHNRLYWYRQTLGQGPEFLTYFQNEAQLEKSRLLSDRFSAERPKGSFSTLEIQRTEQGDSAMYLCASSSRLRDSYNEQFFGPGTRLTVL.

The chain couples TRBV7-9 to TRBJ2-1; 7 bases agree with TRBD1. CDR1 is SEHNR and CDR2 is FQNEAQ in the germline V gene (reference sequence). The CDR3 is 15 residues long. With V trimmed by 6 bases and J by 3 bases, 8 bases remained unmatched. CDR3 protein: CASSSTGTVYNEQFF. As DNA, the CDR3 is TGTGCCAGCAGTTCAACCGGGACAGTCTACAATGAGCAGTTCTTC.

The chain combines TRBV2 with TRBJ1-3; TRBD1 is a possible D gene (5 bases). V lost 6 bases to trimming and J lost 0 bases, with 9 bases between them. The CDR3 loop spans 14 amino acids. Germline lookup yields CDR1 SNHLY and CDR2 FYNNEI. The CDR3 DNA is TGTGCCAGCAGAAAACAGGACTCTGGAAACACCATATATTTT. Protein product: CASRKQDSGNTIYF. Together with reference TRBV2 and TRBJ1-3, the CDR3 gives the full variable domain: EPEVTQTPSHQVTQMGQEVILRCVPISNHLYFYWYRQILGQKVEFLVSFYNNEISEKSEIFDDQFSVERPDGSNFTLKIRSTKLEDSAMYFCASRKQDSGNTIYFGEGSWLTVV.

V and J are TRBV2 and TRBJ2-2, with TRBD2 identical over 10 bases. CDR1 SNHLY and CDR2 FYNNEI come from the germline V gene. The CDR3 contains 15 residues. With V trimmed by 4 bases and J by 7 bases, 6 bases remained unmatched. The CDR3 region has the DNA TGTGCCAGCAGTGGAGCGGGGGGGCCTATCGGGGAGCTGTTTTTT. Protein product: CASSGAGGPIGELFF.

The chain carries TRBV9 and TRBJ1-1, with TRBD1 matching 8 bases. CDR1 is SGDLS, CDR2 YYNGEE, per germline. The junction had 7 bases not matched to a gene; V was cut back by 4 bases and J by 2 bases. The CDR3 is made up of 15 amino acids. CDR3 DNA: TGTGCCAGCAGCCCAGGGGGCGGCACAAACACTGAAGCTTTCTTT. Amino acid sequence: CASSPGGGTNTEAFF.

This clone has only a few counts. The chain links TRBV19 to TRBJ2-5; perhaps TRBD2 as D (5 bases). The germline V gene has CDR1 LNHDA and CDR2 SQIVND (reference sequence). V was cut by 8 bases and J by 4 bases, with 14 bases left in between. This CDR3 has 13 amino acids. The CDR3 DNA follows: TGTGCCAGTGGACTCGTCGATGGAGAGACCCAGTACTTC. Amino acids: CASGLVDGETQYF.

This chain joins TRBV9 and TRBJ1-2; 8 positions match TRBD1. CDR3 length: 15 amino acids. With V trimmed by 3 bases and J by 8 bases, 12 bases remained unmatched. From germline, CDR1 is SGDLS and CDR2 YYNGEE. CDR3 in DNA: TGTGCCAGCAGCGACGGACAGGGATCTCCAAAAGGCTACACCTTC. Its translation: CASSDGQGSPKGYTF.

This chain links TRBV28 with TRBJ1-2; a possible D gene is TRBD1 (6 bases). V was cut by 10 bases and J by 3 bases, with 15 bases left in between. Per the germline V gene, CDR1 is MDHEN and CDR2 is SYDVKM. The CDR3 extends over 13 amino acids. CDR3 loop: CAILGAPYYGYTF. The CDR3 DNA is TGTGCCATTTTGGGGGCGCCTTACTATGGCTACACCTTC.

This chain uses TRBV30 with TRBJ2-7; 11 nucleotides line up with TRBD2. Germline V gene sequence: CDR1 GTSNPN, CDR2 SVGIG (reference sequence). V was clipped by 4 bases and J by 4 bases; unmatched bases: 12. The CDR3 contains 16 residues. The CDR3 nucleotides are TGTGCCTGGACCCAAATCAGACTAGCGGGATCTTACGAGCAGTACTTC. It yields the protein CAWTQIRLAGSYEQYF.

The chain uses TRBV2 and TRBJ2-5; TRBD1 matches 10 bases. V shed 6 bases and J 2 bases; nucleotides not matched to a gene: 6. CDR1 and CDR2 from the germline V gene are SNHLY and FYNNEI. The CDR3 loop spans 15 amino acids. CDR3 bases: TGTGCCAGCAGCGGACAGGGGGGGCCACAAGAGACCCAGTACTTC. It yields the protein CASSGQGGPQETQYF.

This clone occurred once. This chain joins TRBV18 and TRBJ2-7, with 7 bases that match TRBD1. Trimming removed 3 bases from V and 3 bases from J; junction bases left unmatched: 2. Germline V lookup: CDR1 KGHSH, CDR2 LQKENI. This CDR3 is built from 13 residues. CDR3 amino acids: CASSPGTDYEQYF. The CDR3 DNA reads as TGTGCCAGCTCACCCGGGACAGACTACGAGCAGTACTTC.

This chain links TRBV28 with TRBJ2-3, with D possibly TRBD2 on 6 matching bases. CDR3 length: 14 amino acids. From germline, CDR1 is MDHEN and CDR2 SYDVKM. V was cut by 3 bases and J by 6 bases, with 13 bases left in between. The CDR3 DNA is TGTGCCAGCAGTTTTGGAACTCGGGGGGATACGCAGTATTTT. Translation gives CASSFGTRGDTQYF.

The gene calls are TRBV5-5 and TRBJ1-1; D is perhaps TRBD1 (6 bases). V was shortened by 4 bases and J by 3 bases, with 13 bases between the two germline ends. This CDR3 has 14 amino acids. Germline V gene data show CDR1 as SGHKS and CDR2 as YYEKEE (reference sequence). CDR3 nucleotides: TGTGCCAGCAGCCCGAGGGGGTTGTACACTGAAGCTTTCTTT. Its translation is CASSPRGLYTEAFF.

The genes are TRBV2 and TRBJ1-5; D is possibly TRBD1 (6 bases). CDR3 length: 14 residues. The V end lost 6 bases, the J end lost 7 bases, and 16 bases lay between the germline ends. CDR1 is SNHLY and CDR2 is FYNNEI in the germline V gene. CDR3 sequence: CASRSVGARQPQHF. The CDR3 nucleotides are TGTGCCAGCAGGTCAGTGGGGGCCAGGCAGCCCCAGCATTTT.

This chain joins TRBV19 and TRBJ2-2; maybe TRBD1 (5 bases). Germline CDR1 and CDR2: LNHDA and SQIVND (reference sequence). The CDR3 is made up of 18 amino acids. V was cut by 0 bases and J by 2 bases, with 16 bases left in between. The CDR3, as DNA: TGTGCCAGTAGTATAGAGGCGTGGGGCATTGCAAACACCGGGGAGCTGTTTTTT. This codes for CASSIEAWGIANTGELFF.

The chain couples TRBV30 to TRBJ2-7, with D uncertain. CDR1 and CDR2 from the germline V gene are GTSNPN and SVGIG (reference sequence). This CDR3 has 12 amino acids. V dropped 0 bases and J dropped 5 bases, with 8 bases sitting between them. The CDR3 region has the DNA TGTGCCTGGAGTGTCTCCAGGAACGAGCAGTACTTC. This translates into CAWSVSRNEQYF.

V usage is TRBV5-1 and J usage is TRBJ1-1; D is uncertain. V shed 0 bases and J shed 8 bases, with 14 bases lying between them. CDR1 is SGHRS and CDR2 is YFSETQ in the germline V gene. The CDR3 length is 14 residues. CDR3 nucleotides: TGCGCCAGCAGCTTGGATGCAGGAAATATAGAAGCTTTCTTT. Amino acids: CASSLDAGNIEAFF. The complete variable domain, with remaining parts taken from reference TRBV5-1 and TRBJ1-1, reads KAGVTQTPRYLIKTRGQQVTLSCSPISGHRSVSWYQQTPGQGLQFLFEYFSETQRNKGNFPGRFSGRQFSNSRSEMNVSTLELGDSALYLCASSLDAGNIEAFFGQGTRLTVV.

This clone was observed once. The chain has TRBV5-4 and TRBJ2-7; 7 positions match TRBD1. Per germline, CDR1 SGHNT and CDR2 YYREEE (reference sequence). V gave up 4 bases and J gave up 2 bases; unmatched junction bases: 3. This CDR3 is 13 amino acids long. DNA of the CDR3: TGTGCCAGCAGCCTGCAGGGGGCCTACGAGCAGTACTTC. Protein product: CASSLQGAYEQYF.

The genes are TRBV11-2 and TRBJ1-1, with D uncertain. The CDR3 length is 14 residues. The germline V gene encodes CDR1 SGHAT and CDR2 FQNNGV. V lost 5 bases, J lost 0 bases, and 10 bases lay in between. CDR3 region: CASSATQVNTEAFF. The CDR3, as DNA: TGTGCCAGCAGCGCTACCCAAGTGAACACTGAAGCTTTCTTT.

V and J are TRBV10-2 and TRBJ2-7; TRBD1 might be the D (5 bases). The germline V and J ends were trimmed by 5 bases and 0 bases, with 11 bases remaining between them. The germline V gene has CDR1 WSHSY and CDR2 SAAADI. The CDR3 loop spans 14 amino acids. CDR3: CASSQDTFSYEQYF. CDR3 bases: TGCGCCAGCAGTCAGGACACTTTCTCCTACGAGCAGTACTTC.

The chain employs TRBV9 and TRBJ2-1; D remains unclear. The CDR3 contains 13 residues. The germline gives CDR1 SGDLS, CDR2 YYNGEE. V lost 3 bases and J 2 bases, leaving 6 bases between the germline ends. CDR3 loop: CASSATTYNEQFF. The CDR3 region has the DNA TGTGCCAGCAGCGCTACCACCTACAATGAGCAGTTCTTC.

The V gene is TRBV28, the J gene TRBJ1-2; D is possibly TRBD1 (5 bases). CDR3 size: 14 residues. The germline CDR1 and CDR2 sequences are MDHEN and SYDVKM. V lost 1 base to trimming and J lost 8 bases, with 14 bases between them. The CDR3 sequence is CASSLSGGTVGYTF. CDR3 bases: TGTGCCAGCAGTTTATCCGGGGGGACGGTAGGCTACACCTTC.

This clone was seen only once. The V and J genes are TRBV9 and TRBJ1-1, with D perhaps matching TRBD1 (6 bases). The germline V and J ends were trimmed by 4 bases and 4 bases, with 14 bases remaining between them. Germline CDR1 and CDR2: SGDLS and YYNGEE. This CDR3 has 14 amino acids. The CDR3 DNA reads TGTGCCAGCAGCCCAAGGACAGACCCCACTGAAGCTTTCTTT. Encoded protein: CASSPRTDPTEAFF.

This clone was detected only once. The J gene is TRBJ1-1, the V gene TRBV7-3, with a weak D call TRBD1 (5 bases). V was shortened by 5 bases and J by 6 bases, with 16 bases between the two germline ends. The CDR3 is made up of 14 amino acids. Germline V lookup: CDR1 SGHTA, CDR2 FQGTGA. The CDR3 is CASSPGGGIAEAFF. The CDR3 DNA is TGTGCCAGCAGCCCGGGCGGGGGAATAGCTGAAGCTTTCTTT.

The rearrangement joins TRBV6-1 to TRBJ2-5; D not certain. Per germline, CDR1 MNHNS and CDR2 SASEGT. There are 12 residues in the CDR3. V lost 1 base to trimming and J lost 7 bases, with 7 bases between them. The CDR3 coding sequence is TGTGCCAGCAGTGAAGTCCCCTGGACCCAGTACTTC. Its protein is CASSEVPWTQYF.

This clone was observed once. The chain recombines TRBV4-2 with TRBJ2-1, with 13 bases lining up with TRBD2. The CDR3 length is 17 residues. V was clipped by 0 bases and J by 4 bases; unmatched bases: 3. Germline values: CDR1 LGHNA, CDR2 YNFKEQ. The CDR3 bases are TGTGCCAGCAGCCAAGATACGGGACTAGCGGGATACAATGAGCAGTTCTTC. This sequence encodes CASSQDTGLAGYNEQFF.

The rearrangement joins TRBV6-1 to TRBJ1-1; 8 bases line up with TRBD1. V gave up 6 bases and J gave up 6 bases; unmatched junction bases: 6. This CDR3 region has 13 residues. The germline CDR1 and CDR2 sequences are MNHNS and SASEGT. The CDR3, as DNA: TGTGCCAGCAGAGACAGGGGCCTTTCTGAAGCTTTCTTT. Its translation: CASRDRGLSEAFF.

The chain joins TRBV4-1 to TRBJ1-1; D not certain. CDR3 size: 14 residues. Germline V gives CDR1 MGHRA, CDR2 YSYEKL. The V and J ends lost 4 bases and 0 bases respectively, with 9 bases between them. The CDR3 loop reads CASSPTPLNTEAFF. The CDR3 DNA follows: TGCGCCAGCAGCCCGACACCTCTGAACACTGAAGCTTTCTTT.

V and J are TRBV7-9 and TRBJ2-3; 7 nucleotides agree with TRBD1. Germline CDR1 and CDR2: SEHNR and FQNEAQ (reference sequence). The CDR3 totals 17 residues. V lost 6 bases to trimming and J lost 0 bases; unmatched junction nucleotides: 12. CDR3: CASSQRGQMSSTDTQYF. DNA of the CDR3: TGTGCCAGCAGTCAAAGGGGACAGATGTCTAGCACAGATACGCAGTATTTT.